These 18 T cell receptor beta chains originate from one sample sequenced in a study of long-term antiretroviral therapy in people with HIV. A v3.0 immunoSEQ assay was performed at survey level. Data came from immunoSEQ multiplex PCR; TCRdb stores just in-frame clones and leaves some out. The repertoire holds 35,000 or so clones, roughly 94% seen once, with 3.6% in the top ten. The sample here was unsorted PBMCs, taken 4.1 years after starting antiretroviral therapy. These receptors all stem from a woman aged 50 to 60 with HIV.

The V and J genes are TRBV30 and TRBJ1-3; no reliable D call. V lost 0 bases and J lost 9, with 6 bases in between. Germline CDR1 is GTSNPN and CDR2 is SVGIG (reference sequence). The CDR3 is 11 residues long. Here the CDR3 reads CAWSVLGTIYF. DNA of the CDR3: TGTGCCTGGAGTGTCTTGGGCACCATATATTTT.

The V gene is TRBV15, the J gene TRBJ1-5, with D possibly matching TRBD1 (5 bases). CDR3 length: 17 residues. The V gene's germline CDR1 is LNHNV and CDR2 YYDKDF (reference sequence). With 0 bases removed from V and 5 bases from J, the gap between germline ends came to 17 bases. The CDR3 nucleotides read TGTGCCACCAGCAGAGATCTGGGGGAGCATCTCTATCAGCCCCAGCATTTT. It yields the protein CATSRDLGEHLYQPQHF.

This clone is a singleton in its sample. The chain is built from TRBV5-4 and TRBJ2-2; D not certain. Per germline, CDR1 SGHNT and CDR2 YYREEE (reference sequence). This CDR3 spans 13 amino acids. Trimming pared 3 bases from V and 6 bases from J, leaving 9 bases between. The CDR3 is CASSSRVSGELFF. In nucleotides, the CDR3 is TGTGCCAGCAGCTCCCGGGTGTCCGGGGAGCTGTTTTTT.

The J gene is TRBJ2-3, the V gene TRBV19; possibly TRBD1 for D (6 bases). Looked up from germline, CDR1 is LNHDA and CDR2 is SQIVND (reference sequence). Between the trimmed V and J ends, which lost 6 bases and 7 bases, there was a span of 20 bases. The CDR3 is 15 amino acids. CDR3 amino acids: CASRPLGAGLNTQYF. The CDR3, as DNA: TGTGCCAGTAGACCCTTGGGGGCAGGGCTAAATACGCAGTATTTT.

V is TRBV4-2 and J is TRBJ2-5; 9 bases agree with TRBD2. The CDR3 is made up of 17 amino acids. V was pared by 0 bases and J by 9 bases, with 14 bases of the junction left unmatched. The germline V gene encodes CDR1 LGHNA and CDR2 YNFKEQ. The CDR3 protein is CASSQDWASGARTAQYF. Here the CDR3 DNA reads TGTGCCAGCAGCCAAGATTGGGCTAGCGGGGCCCGCACGGCCCAGTACTTC.

The J gene is TRBJ1-6, the V gene TRBV19; D is possibly TRBD1 (5 bases). The CDR3 is made up of 16 amino acids. CDR1 and CDR2 from the germline V gene are LNHDA and SQIVND (reference sequence). V lost 9 bases, J lost 4 bases, and 19 bases lay in between. This CDR3 reads CASNPNPDSYNSPLHF. Written as DNA, the CDR3 is TGTGCCAGCAATCCCAACCCCGACAGTTATAATTCACCCCTCCACTTT.

CDR3 sequence reads: CATSRGSGQGYGYTF. CDR3 bases: TGTGCCACCAGCAGAGGTTCGGGACAGGGTTATGGCTACACCTTC. The chain joins TRBV15 to TRBJ1-2; the match to TRBD1 covers 9 bases. The V and J ends lost 1 base and 5 bases, in that order; junction bases with no gene match: 5. Per germline, CDR1 LNHNV and CDR2 YYDKDF (reference sequence). CDR3 length: 15 residues.

The chain uses TRBV5-6 and TRBJ2-7; D remains unclear. CDR1 is SGHDT, CDR2 YYEEEE, per germline. The V end was cut by 0 bases, the J end by 0 bases, with 7 bases between. This CDR3 comprises 14 residues. The CDR3 DNA is TGTGCCAGCAGCTTGGTAGGGATCTCCTACGAGCAGTACTTC. Its protein is CASSLVGISYEQYF.

The V gene is TRBV11-2, the J gene TRBJ1-4; D possibly corresponds to TRBD1 (6 bases). Per the germline V gene, CDR1 is SGHAT and CDR2 is FQNNGV. V gave up 2 bases and J gave up 8 bases, with 12 bases separating them. The CDR3 is 14 amino acids. CDR3 loop: CASSLKAGGEKLFF. The CDR3 region has the DNA TGTGCCAGCAGCTTAAAAGCTGGGGGCGAAAAACTGTTTTTT.

The chain employs TRBV30 and TRBJ1-2, with TRBD1 matching over 7 bases. The V gene end was trimmed by 4 bases and the J gene end by 8 bases; junction bases not matched to a gene: 7. Germline values: CDR1 GTSNPN, CDR2 SVGIG (reference sequence). The CDR3 spans 12 residues. The CDR3 loop is CAWIKGARGYTF. CDR3 DNA: TGTGCCTGGATTAAGGGGGCTAGGGGCTACACCTTC.

The chain combines TRBV12-2 with TRBJ1-2; the D call of TRBD1 is as the table states it, not checked on the DNA. TRBV12-2 is tagged as a pseudogene. The CDR3 has 15 residues. DNA for the CDR3: TGTGCAAGTCGCTTAGTTGCAGGCGCAAACTATGGCTACACCTTC. Protein sequence: CASRLVAGANYGYTF.

The chain is built from TRBV7-8 and TRBJ1-1; D call uncertain. Germline-derived CDR1 and CDR2 are SGHVS and FQNEAQ. The CDR3 has 13 residues. Trimming shortened V by 6 bases and J by 1 base, and 9 bases separated the two germline ends. CDR3 amino acids: CASRPRENTEAFF. Written as DNA, the CDR3 is TGTGCCAGCAGACCTAGAGAGAACACTGAAGCTTTCTTT. Using reference TRBV7-8 and TRBJ1-1 for the parts outside the CDR3, the full variable domain is GAGVSQSPRYKVAKRGQDVALRCDPISGHVSLFWYQQALGQGPEFLTYFQNEAQLDKSGLPSDRFFAERPEGSVSTLKIQRTQQEDSAVYLCASRPRENTEAFFGQGTRLTVV.

Only one count was recorded for this clone. The rearrangement uses TRBV9 and TRBJ2-2; 9 positions match TRBD1. The trim removed 5 bases at V and 3 bases at J, leaving 11 bases unmatched. The CDR3 totals 17 residues. The germline CDR1 and CDR2 sequences are SGDLS and YYNGEE. CDR3 sequence (DNA): TGTGCCAGCAGTCCGTACGGGACAGGGTTCGACACCGGGGAGCTGTTTTTT. This gives the protein CASSPYGTGFDTGELFF.

The V gene is TRBV5-4, the J gene TRBJ1-2, with D possibly TRBD1 on 6 matching bases. This CDR3 contains 14 residues. Trimming left V 0 bases short and J 5 bases short, with 11 bases between. CDR1 is SGHNT and CDR2 is YYREEE in the germline V gene (reference sequence). Written as DNA, the CDR3 is TGTGCCAGCAGCTTGGCAGGGAGGGGGTATGGCTACACCTTC. This gives the protein CASSLAGRGYGYTF.

This clone was seen more than once but under ten times. At one of its ends the junction is not consistent with the germline gene, which may arise from a read error. This sequence joins TRBV11-2 and TRBJ2-3; 8 bases align to TRBD1. The CDR3 extends over 13 amino acids. Looked up from germline, CDR1 is SGHAT and CDR2 is FQNNGV. The CDR3 DNA is TGCGCACACGAACAGGGGGGCACAGATACGCAGTATTTT. Protein: CAHEQGGTDTQYF.

The rearrangement joins TRBV19 to TRBJ1-4, with D uncertain. This CDR3 spans 12 amino acids. Trimming shortened V by 2 bases and J by 4 bases, and 2 bases separated the two germline ends. Per germline, CDR1 LNHDA and CDR2 SQIVND (reference sequence). The CDR3 loop is CASSINNEKLFF. Written as DNA, the CDR3 is TGTGCCAGTAGTATAAATAATGAAAAACTGTTTTTT. Full variable domain (outside the CDR3, taken from reference TRBV19 and TRBJ1-4): DGGITQSPKYLFRKEGQNVTLSCEQNLNHDAMYWYRQDPGQGLRLIYYSQIVNDFQKGDIAEGYSVSREKKESFPLTVTSAQKNPTAFYLCASSINNEKLFFGSGTQLSVL.

The chain combines TRBV5-1 with TRBJ1-2; a possible D gene is TRBD1 (5 bases). The germline V gene has CDR1 SGHRS and CDR2 YFSETQ. This CDR3 region has 15 residues. Trimming shortened V by 3 bases and J by 8 bases, and 20 bases separated the two germline ends. In DNA form, the CDR3 reads TGCGCCAGCAGCTCTGGGCCGCCAGGGTCAAGGGGCTACACCTTC. This sequence encodes CASSSGPPGSRGYTF.

The V call is TRBV6-6, the J call TRBJ2-1; no clear D. The V and J ends lost 3 bases and 5 bases respectively, with 11 bases between them. CDR1 is MNHNY, CDR2 SVGAGI, per germline (reference sequence). The CDR3 loop spans 14 amino acids. The CDR3 loop reads CASSYFGRNNEQFF. In DNA form, the CDR3 reads TGTGCCAGCAGTTATTTTGGTCGGAACAATGAGCAGTTCTTC.